The rows below give T cell receptor beta chains drawn from one sample of a study of shared clonotypes between healthy human individuals. Libraries were prepared by immunoSEQ multiplex PCR; TCRdb keeps only in-frame clonotypes and omits some of them. Seen here are hundreds of thousands of clones, nearly 97% observed once, and the top ten hold over 0.09%. The sample consisted of naive CD8+ T cells sorted from blood. Source of these receptors: a woman in her thirties in good health. CDR3s include the opening cysteine and the closing phenylalanine or tryptophan. The D gene is left open where the match is weak. Expanded clones are given a class, and other clones once, few, many or no size at all.

>TRBJ1-1|TRBV9|14|.|.
TGTGCCAGCAGCGTAGGGGGGAGGAACACTGAAGCTTTCTTT
CASSVGGRNTEAFF
>TRBJ2-7|TRBV4-1|14|.|.
TGCGCCAGCAGCCAAGGGAATTCTGTCCACGAGCAGTACTTC
CASSQGNSVHEQYF
>TRBJ2-5|TRBV28|13|.|once
TGTGCCAGCAGATACAGCCTCCAAGAGACCCAGTACTTC
CASRYSLQETQYF
>TRBJ2-3|TRBV10-3|15|.|.
TGTGCCATCAGTGAGTCGGGGAGCGGGTTAGATACGCAGTATTTT
CAISESGSGLDTQYF
>TRBJ2-7|TRBV5-4|16|TRBD2|.
TGTGCCAGCAGCTACCGACTAGCGGGGGACACCTACGAGCAGTACTTC
CASSYRLAGDTYEQYF
>TRBJ2-1|TRBV10-1|13|TRBD2|.
TGCGCCAGCAGTCCGGGGGGGTTAGGTGAGCAGTTCTTC
CASSPGGLGEQFF
>TRBJ1-2|TRBV29-1|15|.|.
TGCAGCGTTGAAGATCAGGCGCAGTCCGTATATGGCTACACCTTC
CSVEDQAQSVYGYTF
>TRBJ1-2|TRBV7-9|15|.|.
TGTGCCAGCAGCTTATCTCTCGGTGATACAGGAGGCTACACCTTC
CASSLSLGDTGGYTF
>TRBJ2-3|TRBV9|15|.|.
TGTGCCAGCAGCGTAGGGGGAGGTTTCACAGATACGCAGTATTTT
CASSVGGGFTDTQYF
>TRBJ2-7|TRBV7-9|14|.|.
TGTGCCAGCAGCGGAAGGGGACAAGACCACGAGCAGTACTTC
CASSGRGQDHEQYF
>TRBJ2-1|TRBV7-2|16|.|.
TGTGCCAGCAGCTTACGGGTCGGGTCTAGCGTCAATGAGCAGTTCTTC
CASSLRVGSSVNEQFF